The present T cell receptor (beta chain) was sequenced within a study of blood T cell repertoires in COVID-19. Trimming removed 5 bases from V and 1 base from J, with 11 bases in between. Per the germline V gene, CDR1 is GTSNPN and CDR2 is SVGIG (reference sequence). This CDR3 region has 13 residues. Here immunoSEQ multiplex PCR was the method, and the copy in TCRdb shows in-frame clones only, minus some. The sample shows about 210,000 clones, over 75% of them seen only once. The chain has TRBV30 and TRBJ2-5; TRBD2 is a possible D gene (6 bases). Sequenced: peripheral blood. The receptor's source is a woman aged 35 to 49 with acute or convalescent COVID-19. The CDR3 DNA follows: TGTGCCTGGCGAATGGGGGGCCAAGAGACCCAGTACTTC. As protein: CAWRMGGQETQYF. Looking up the rest from reference TRBV30 and TRBJ2-5 gives the full variable domain: SQTIHQWPATLVQPVGSPLSLECTVEGTSNPNLYWYRQAAGRGLQLLFYSVGIGQISSEVPQNLSASRPQDRQFILSSKKLLLSDSGFYLCAWRMGGQETQYFGPGTRLLVL.